A selection of T cell receptor beta chains follows, all from one sample in a study of chemoradiotherapy in HPV16-positive cancers. Produced via immunoSEQ multiplex PCR; TCRdb's table is partial and in-frame only. The sample comprises 20,000 to 25,000 clones, roughly 90% of which are singletons, and 4.5% rests with the top ten. Specimen: blood, collected from a patient who underwent chemoradiotherapy. These receptors all stem from a human donor with HPV-associated anogenital cancer. The CDR3 runs from the conserved cysteine through the conserved F or W. A D gene is named only where the DNA matches it firmly.

TRBJ2-3 TRBD2 TRBV4-3 TGCGCCAGCAGCCAAAAAGCGGGAGCGGCAGATACGCAGTATTTT CASSQKAGAADTQYF
TRBJ1-2 TRBD1 TRBV6-1 TGTGCCAGCAGTGCTTGGGGGAGGGGGCCGGGCTATGGCTACACCTTC CASSAWGRGPGYGYTF
TRBJ2-7 - TRBV19 TGTGCCAGTGGCGGCAGGGGAGGCGACGAGCAGTACTTC CASGGRGGDEQYF
TRBJ2-1 - TRBV5-8 TGTGCCAGCAGCCGGCGGGGACCGTACTACAATGAGCAGTTCTTC CASSRRGPYYNEQFF
TRBJ2-3 - TRBV7-2 TGTGCCAGCAGCTTAGCGGCCGTAAGCACAGATACGCAGTATTTT CASSLAAVSTDTQYF
TRBJ1-6 - TRBV6-1 TGTGCCAGCAGTGAAGCGACAGGTTCCCGGGCACCCCTCCACTTT CASSEATGSRAPLHF
TRBJ1-2 - TRBV2 TGTGCCAGCTTTGGAGGAAGGAACGGCTACACCTTC CASFGGRNGYTF
TRBJ1-2 - TRBV7-2 TGTGCCAGCAGCTTAAGGTCGTCTAGGGACCTAAACTATGGCTACACCTTC CASSLRSSRDLNYGYTF
TRBJ2-6 - TRBV7-2 TGTGCCAGCAGCTTTGGGTCGGGGGGCAGGGCCAACGTCCTGACTTTC CASSFGSGGRANVLTF
TRBJ2-3 - TRBV19 TGTGCCAGTAGTACCCTTGGTAACACAGATACGCAGTATTTT CASSTLGNTDTQYF
TRBJ2-2 - TRBV7-6 TGTGCCAGCAGCTTAGCTTCGGGTAACACCGGGGAGCTGTTTTTT CASSLASGNTGELFF
TRBJ2-7 - TRBV27 TGTGCCAGCAGATATAAACGGGACCCAGCCAACTACGAGCAGTACTTC CASRYKRDPANYEQYF
TRBJ2-7 - TRBV19 TGTGCCACCTCGGACCTCATCGGGTACGAGCAGTACTTC CATSDLIGYEQYF
TRBJ2-1 TRBD2 TRBV10-2 TGCGCCAGCAGGACAAGCGGGAGGGCCTACAATGAGCAGTTCTTC CASRTSGRAYNEQFF
TRBJ1-1 - TRBV2 TGTGCCAGCAGTGAAGCAAGAACCGCGGGGGCTTTCTTT CASSEARTAGAFF
TRBJ2-3 TRBD2 TRBV7-3 TGTGCCAGCAGCCCCCGAACCCTAGCGGGGGGGATCACAGATACGCAGTATTTT CASSPRTLAGGITDTQYF
TRBJ2-2 - TRBV5-4 TGTGCCAGCAGCTTGGAGGCGGCGGGATCGAACACCGGGGAGCTGTTTTTT CASSLEAAGSNTGELFF
TRBJ1-3 - TRBV4-1 TGCGCCAGCAGCATAGTGGCCCAGGGCTCTGGAAACACCATATATTTT CASSIVAQGSGNTIYF
TRBJ1-6 - TRBV7-2 TGTGCCAGCAGCCCGACTATGGGGGGCAATTCACCCCTCCACTTT CASSPTMGGNSPLHF
TRBJ2-7 - TRBV13 TGTGCCAGCAGCCCAGGGCCCCTGGCAGGCGGCTCCTACGAGCAGTACTTC CASSPGPLAGGSYEQYF
TRBJ1-1 TRBD1 TRBV10-3 TGTGCCATCAACAGGGGTGGGAACACTGAAGCTTTCTTT CAINRGGNTEAFF
TRBJ1-1 TRBD1 TRBV29-1 TGCAGCGGATCGACAGGGTTGAACACTGAAGCTTTCTTT CSGSTGLNTEAFF